A few counts support the clone carrying this T cell receptor (beta chain). Amplification of the TCR beta CDR3 regions used RNA transcripts (as template). Second-round multiplex PCR came after a first-round RT-PCR that employed HTBI primers. One entry per CDR3 protein results from TCRdb running MiXCR on the multiplex PCR reads. The sample lists 900,000 to 1,200,000 distinct CDR3 sequences; roughly two fifths were seen once. The ends were cut back, 0 bases at V and 2 bases at J, with 11 bases in the middle. CDR1 is MNHNY and CDR2 is SVGAGI in the germline V gene (reference sequence). The CDR3 sequence is 15 residues long. Excluded: other autoimmune disease, uncontrolled infection, pregnancy or lactation. Clinicians made diagnoses from clinical symptoms, serum thyroxine, TRAb, thyroid ultrasound and orbital computed tomography. This sample is part of a study of Graves' ophthalmopathy and Graves' hyperthyroidism.

The source is an adult man with Graves' hyperthyroidism. Material for sequencing was peripheral blood or thyroid tissue (not recorded which). This chain connects TRBV6-6 to TRBJ2-7, with unresolved D. CDR3 sequence (DNA): TGTGCCAGCAGTTACTCGAGGAGTTTCACCTACGAGCAGTACTTC. It is translated as CASSYSRSFTYEQYF.